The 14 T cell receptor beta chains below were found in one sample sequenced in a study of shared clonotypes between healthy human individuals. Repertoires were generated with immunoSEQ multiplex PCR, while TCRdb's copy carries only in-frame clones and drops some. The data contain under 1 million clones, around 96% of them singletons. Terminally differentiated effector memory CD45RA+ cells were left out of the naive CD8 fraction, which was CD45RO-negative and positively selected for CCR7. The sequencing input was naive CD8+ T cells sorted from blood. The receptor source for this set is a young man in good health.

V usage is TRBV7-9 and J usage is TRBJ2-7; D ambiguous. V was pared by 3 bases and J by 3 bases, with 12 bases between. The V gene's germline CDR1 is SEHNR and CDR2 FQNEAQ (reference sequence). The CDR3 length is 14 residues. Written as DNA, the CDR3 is TGTGCCAGCAGCTTCCCCCAAGACAACTACGAGCAGTACTTC. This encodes CASSFPQDNYEQYF. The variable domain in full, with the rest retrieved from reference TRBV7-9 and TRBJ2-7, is DTGVSQNPRHKITKRGQNVTFRCDPISEHNRLYWYRQTLGQGPEFLTYFQNEAQLEKSRLLSDRFSAERPKGSFSTLEIQRTEQGDSAMYLCASSFPQDNYEQYFGPGTRLTVT.

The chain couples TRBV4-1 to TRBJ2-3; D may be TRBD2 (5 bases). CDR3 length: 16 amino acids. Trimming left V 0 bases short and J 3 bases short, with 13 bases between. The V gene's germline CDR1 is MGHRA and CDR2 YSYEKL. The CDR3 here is CASSQERSGSTDTQYF. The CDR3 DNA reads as TGCGCCAGCAGCCAAGAGCGGAGCGGATCGACAGATACGCAGTATTTT.

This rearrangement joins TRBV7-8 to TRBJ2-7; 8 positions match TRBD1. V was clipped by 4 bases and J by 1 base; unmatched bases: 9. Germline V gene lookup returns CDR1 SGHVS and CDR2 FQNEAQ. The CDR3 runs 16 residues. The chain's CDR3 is CASSSGGTGFSYEQYF. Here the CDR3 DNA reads TGTGCCAGCAGCTCCGGAGGGACAGGTTTTTCCTACGAGCAGTACTTC.

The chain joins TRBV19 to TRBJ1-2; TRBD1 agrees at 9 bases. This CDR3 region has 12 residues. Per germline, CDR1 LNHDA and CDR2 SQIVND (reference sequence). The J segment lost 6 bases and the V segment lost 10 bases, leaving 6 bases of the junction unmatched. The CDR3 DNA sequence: TGTGCCACCCGTCGGACAGGGGATGGCTACACCTTC. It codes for CATRRTGDGYTF.

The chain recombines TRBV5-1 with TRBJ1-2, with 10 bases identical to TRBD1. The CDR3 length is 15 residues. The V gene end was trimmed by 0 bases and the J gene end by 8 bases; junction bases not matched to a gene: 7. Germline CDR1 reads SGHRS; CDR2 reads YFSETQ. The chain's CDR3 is CASSLERTGGMGYTF. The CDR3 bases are TGCGCCAGCAGCTTGGAGAGGACAGGGGGAATGGGCTACACCTTC.

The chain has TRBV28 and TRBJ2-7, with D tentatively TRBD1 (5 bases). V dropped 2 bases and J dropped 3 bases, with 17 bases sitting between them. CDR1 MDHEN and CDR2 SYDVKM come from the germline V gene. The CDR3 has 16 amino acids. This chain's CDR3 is CASSLPPQGNYYEQYF. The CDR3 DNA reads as TGTGCCAGCAGTTTACCTCCCCAGGGAAATTACTACGAGCAGTACTTC.

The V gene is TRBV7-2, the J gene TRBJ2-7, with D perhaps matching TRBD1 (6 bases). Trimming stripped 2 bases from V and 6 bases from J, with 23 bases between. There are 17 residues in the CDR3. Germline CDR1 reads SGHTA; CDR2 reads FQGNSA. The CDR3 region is CASSLNQGPGAIGEQYF. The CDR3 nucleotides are TGTGCCAGCAGCTTAAATCAGGGGCCAGGGGCGATTGGCGAGCAGTACTTC.

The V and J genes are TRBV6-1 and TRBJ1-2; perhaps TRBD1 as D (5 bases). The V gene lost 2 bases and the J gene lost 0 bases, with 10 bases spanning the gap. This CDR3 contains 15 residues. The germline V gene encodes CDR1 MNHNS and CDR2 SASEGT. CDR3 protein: CASSERDGANYGYTF. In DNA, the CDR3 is TGTGCCAGCAGTGAACGGGACGGAGCTAACTATGGCTACACCTTC.

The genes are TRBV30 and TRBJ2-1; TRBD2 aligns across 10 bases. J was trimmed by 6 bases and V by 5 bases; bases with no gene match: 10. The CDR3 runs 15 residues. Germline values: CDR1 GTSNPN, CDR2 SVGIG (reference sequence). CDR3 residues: CAWGRTSGIFNEQFF. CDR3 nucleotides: TGTGCCTGGGGGAGGACTAGCGGAATCTTCAATGAGCAGTTCTTC.

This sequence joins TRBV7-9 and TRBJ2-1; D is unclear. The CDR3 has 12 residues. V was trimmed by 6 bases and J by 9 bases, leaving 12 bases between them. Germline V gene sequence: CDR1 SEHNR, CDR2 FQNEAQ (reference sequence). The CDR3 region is CASSQYGLEQFF. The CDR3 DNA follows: TGTGCCAGCAGTCAATATGGTCTTGAGCAGTTCTTC.

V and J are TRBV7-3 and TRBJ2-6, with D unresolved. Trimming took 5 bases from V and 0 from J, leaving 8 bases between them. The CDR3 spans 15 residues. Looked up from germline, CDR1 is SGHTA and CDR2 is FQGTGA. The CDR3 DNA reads TGTGCCAGCAGCATAAGTAGCTCTGGGGCCAACGTCCTGACTTTC. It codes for CASSISSSGANVLTF. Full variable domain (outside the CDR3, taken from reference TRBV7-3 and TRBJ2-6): GAGVSQTPSNKVTEKGKYVELRCDPISGHTALYWYRQSLGQGPEFLIYFQGTGAADDSGLPNDRFFAVRPEGSVSTLKIQRTERGDSAVYLCASSISSSGANVLTFGAGSRLTVL.

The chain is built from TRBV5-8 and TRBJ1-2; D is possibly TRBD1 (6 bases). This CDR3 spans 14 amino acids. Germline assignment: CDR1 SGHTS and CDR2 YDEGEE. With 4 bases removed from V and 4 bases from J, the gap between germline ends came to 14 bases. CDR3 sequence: CASSPGQSRYGYTF. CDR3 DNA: TGTGCCAGCAGCCCTGGACAGTCCCGCTATGGCTACACCTTC.

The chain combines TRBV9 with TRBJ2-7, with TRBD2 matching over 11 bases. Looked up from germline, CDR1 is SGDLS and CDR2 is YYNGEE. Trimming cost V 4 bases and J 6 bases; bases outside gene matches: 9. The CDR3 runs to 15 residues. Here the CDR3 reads CASSLTSGTAGEQYF. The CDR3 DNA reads TGTGCCAGCAGCCTGACTAGCGGGACTGCTGGCGAGCAGTACTTC.

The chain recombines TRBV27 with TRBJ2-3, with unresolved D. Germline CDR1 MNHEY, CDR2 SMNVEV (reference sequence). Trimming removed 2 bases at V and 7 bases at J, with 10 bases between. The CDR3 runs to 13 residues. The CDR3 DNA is TGTGCCAGCAGTTTACCGGGTTGGCATACGCAGTATTTT. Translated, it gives CASSLPGWHTQYF.